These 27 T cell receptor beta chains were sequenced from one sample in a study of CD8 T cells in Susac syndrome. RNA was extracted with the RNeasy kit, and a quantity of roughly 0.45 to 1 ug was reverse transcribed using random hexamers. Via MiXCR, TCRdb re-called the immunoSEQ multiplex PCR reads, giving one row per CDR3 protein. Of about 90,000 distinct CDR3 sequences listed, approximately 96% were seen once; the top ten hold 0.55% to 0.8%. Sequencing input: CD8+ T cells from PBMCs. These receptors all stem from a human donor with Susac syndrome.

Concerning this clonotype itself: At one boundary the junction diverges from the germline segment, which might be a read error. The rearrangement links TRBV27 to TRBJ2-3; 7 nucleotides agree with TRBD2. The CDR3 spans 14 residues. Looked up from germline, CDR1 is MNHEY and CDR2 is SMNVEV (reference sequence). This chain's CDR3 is CASSPVTSIDTQYF. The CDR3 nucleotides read TGTGCCAGCAGCCCCGTGACTAGCATAGATACGCAGTATTTT.

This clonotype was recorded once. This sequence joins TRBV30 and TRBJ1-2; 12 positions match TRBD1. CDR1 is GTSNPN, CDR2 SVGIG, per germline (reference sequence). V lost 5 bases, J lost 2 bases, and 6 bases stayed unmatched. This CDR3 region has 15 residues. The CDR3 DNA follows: TGTGCCTGGGGGTCCGGGACAGGGGGCAACTATGGCTACACCTTC. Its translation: CAWGSGTGGNYGYTF.

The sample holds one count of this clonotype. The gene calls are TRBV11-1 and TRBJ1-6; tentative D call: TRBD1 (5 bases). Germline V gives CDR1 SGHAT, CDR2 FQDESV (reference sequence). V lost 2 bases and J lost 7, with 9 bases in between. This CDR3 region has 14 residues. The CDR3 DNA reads TGTGCCAGCAGCTTATCAGGGAGGAATTCACCCCTCCACTTT. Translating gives CASSLSGRNSPLHF.

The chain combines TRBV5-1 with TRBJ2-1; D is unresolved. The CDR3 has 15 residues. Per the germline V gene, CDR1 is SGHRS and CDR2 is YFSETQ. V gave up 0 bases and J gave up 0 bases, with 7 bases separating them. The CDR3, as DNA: TGCGCCAGCAGCTTGGACCCGAGCTCCTACAATGAGCAGTTCTTC. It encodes CASSLDPSSYNEQFF.

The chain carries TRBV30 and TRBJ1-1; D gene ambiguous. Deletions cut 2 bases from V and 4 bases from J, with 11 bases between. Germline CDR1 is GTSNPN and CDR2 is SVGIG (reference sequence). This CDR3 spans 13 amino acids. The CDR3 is CAWSLGRFTEAFF. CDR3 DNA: TGTGCCTGGAGTCTGGGCCGTTTCACTGAAGCTTTCTTT.

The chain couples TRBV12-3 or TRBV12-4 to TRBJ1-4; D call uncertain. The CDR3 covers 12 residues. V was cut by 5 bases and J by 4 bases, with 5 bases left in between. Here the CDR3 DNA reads TGTGCCAGCAGTCGGTTTAATGAAAAACTGTTTTTT. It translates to CASSRFNEKLFF.

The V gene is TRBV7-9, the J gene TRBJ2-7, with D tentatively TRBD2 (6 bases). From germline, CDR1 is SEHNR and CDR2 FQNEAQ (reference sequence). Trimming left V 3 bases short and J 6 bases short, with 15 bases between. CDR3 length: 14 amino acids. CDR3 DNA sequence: TGTGCCAGCAGCTTGGGCCCGGGGGTTGGCGAGCAGTACTTC. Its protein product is CASSLGPGVGEQYF.

CDR3 sequence: CASSIPGAGNEQFF. The CDR3 DNA sequence: TGTGCCAGTAGTATACCGGGGGCCGGGAATGAGCAGTTCTTC. The chain uses TRBV19 and TRBJ2-1; D may be TRBD1 or TRBD2 (6 bases each). The CDR3 length is 14 residues. V shed 2 bases and J shed 7 bases, with 12 bases lying between them. The V gene's germline CDR1 is LNHDA and CDR2 SQIVND (reference sequence).

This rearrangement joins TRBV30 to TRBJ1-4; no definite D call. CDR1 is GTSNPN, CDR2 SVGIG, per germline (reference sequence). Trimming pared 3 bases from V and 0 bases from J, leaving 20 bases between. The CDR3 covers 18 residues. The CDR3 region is CAWRPWKAWGATNEKLFF. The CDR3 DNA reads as TGTGCCTGGAGACCTTGGAAGGCATGGGGTGCAACTAATGAAAAACTGTTTTTT.

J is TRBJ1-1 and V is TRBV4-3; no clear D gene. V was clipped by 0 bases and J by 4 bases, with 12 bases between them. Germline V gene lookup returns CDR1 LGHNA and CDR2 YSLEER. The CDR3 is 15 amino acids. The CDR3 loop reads CASSQDFGLGTEAFF. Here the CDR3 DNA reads TGCGCCAGCAGCCAAGATTTCGGGTTGGGCACTGAAGCTTTCTTT.

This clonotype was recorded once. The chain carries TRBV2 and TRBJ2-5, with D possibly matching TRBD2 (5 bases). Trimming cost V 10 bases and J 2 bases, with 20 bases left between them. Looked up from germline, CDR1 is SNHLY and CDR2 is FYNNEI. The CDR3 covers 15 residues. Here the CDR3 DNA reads TGTGCCACCATCCCAAGGCGAGGGAGACAAGAGACCCAGTACTTC. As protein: CATIPRRGRQETQYF.

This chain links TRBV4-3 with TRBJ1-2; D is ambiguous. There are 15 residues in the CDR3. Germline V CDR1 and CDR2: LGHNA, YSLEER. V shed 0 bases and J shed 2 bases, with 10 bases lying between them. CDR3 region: CASSQESPGNYGYTF. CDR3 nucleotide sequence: TGCGCCAGCAGCCAAGAATCCCCGGGAAACTATGGCTACACCTTC.

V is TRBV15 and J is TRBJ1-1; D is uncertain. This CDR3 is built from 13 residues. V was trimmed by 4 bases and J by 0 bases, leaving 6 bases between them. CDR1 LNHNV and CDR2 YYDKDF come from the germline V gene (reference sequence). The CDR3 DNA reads TGTGCCACCAGCATGAGGGTGAACACTGAAGCTTTCTTT. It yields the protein CATSMRVNTEAFF.

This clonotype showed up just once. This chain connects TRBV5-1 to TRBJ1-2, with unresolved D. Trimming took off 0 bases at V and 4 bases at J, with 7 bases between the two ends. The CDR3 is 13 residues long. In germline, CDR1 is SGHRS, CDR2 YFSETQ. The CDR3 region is CASSLEGGYGYTF. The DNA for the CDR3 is TGCGCCAGCAGCTTGGAAGGAGGCTATGGCTACACCTTC.

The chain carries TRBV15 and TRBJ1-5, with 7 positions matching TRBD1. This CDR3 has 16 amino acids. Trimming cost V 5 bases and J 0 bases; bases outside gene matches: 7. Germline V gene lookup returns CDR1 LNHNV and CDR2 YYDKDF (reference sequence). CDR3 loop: CATSVGTAYSNQPQHF. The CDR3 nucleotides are TGTGCCACCAGCGTCGGGACAGCTTATAGCAATCAGCCCCAGCATTTT.

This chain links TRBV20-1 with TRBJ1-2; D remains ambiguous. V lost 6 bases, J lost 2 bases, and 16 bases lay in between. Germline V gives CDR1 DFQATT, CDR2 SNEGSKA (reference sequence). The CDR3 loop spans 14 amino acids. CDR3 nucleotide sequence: TGCAGTGCCCCCCCGGCTGCGGGAAACTATGGCTACACCTTC. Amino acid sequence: CSAPPAAGNYGYTF.

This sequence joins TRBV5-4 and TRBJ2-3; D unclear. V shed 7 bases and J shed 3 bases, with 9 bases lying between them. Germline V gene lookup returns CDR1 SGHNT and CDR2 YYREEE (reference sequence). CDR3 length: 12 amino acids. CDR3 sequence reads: CASGESTDTQYF. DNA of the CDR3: TGTGCCAGCGGGGAAAGTACAGATACGCAGTATTTT.

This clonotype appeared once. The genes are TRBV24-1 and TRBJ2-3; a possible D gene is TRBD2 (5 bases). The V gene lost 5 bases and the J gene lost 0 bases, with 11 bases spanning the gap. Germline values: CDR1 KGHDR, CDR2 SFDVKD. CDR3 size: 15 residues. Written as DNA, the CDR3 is TGTGCCACCAGTGCAGCGGCTACTAGCACAGATACGCAGTATTTT. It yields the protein CATSAAATSTDTQYF.

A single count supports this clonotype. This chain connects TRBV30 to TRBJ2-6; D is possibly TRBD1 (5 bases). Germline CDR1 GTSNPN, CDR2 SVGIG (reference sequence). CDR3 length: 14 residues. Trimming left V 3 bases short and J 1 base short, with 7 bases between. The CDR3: CAWSQGSGANVLTF. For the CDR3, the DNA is TGTGCCTGGAGCCAGGGATCTGGGGCCAACGTCCTGACTTTC.

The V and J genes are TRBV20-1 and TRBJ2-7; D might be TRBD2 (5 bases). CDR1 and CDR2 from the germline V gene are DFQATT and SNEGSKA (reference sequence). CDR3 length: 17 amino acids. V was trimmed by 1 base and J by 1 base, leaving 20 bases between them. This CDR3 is CSARASSGPRHSYEQYF. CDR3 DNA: TGCAGTGCTAGAGCTAGCTCCGGACCCCGTCATTCCTACGAGCAGTACTTC.

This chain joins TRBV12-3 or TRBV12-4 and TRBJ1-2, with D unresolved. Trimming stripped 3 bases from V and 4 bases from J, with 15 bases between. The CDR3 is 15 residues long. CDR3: CASSFPGARAYGYTF. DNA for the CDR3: TGTGCCAGCAGTTTCCCTGGTGCGCGGGCCTATGGCTACACCTTC.

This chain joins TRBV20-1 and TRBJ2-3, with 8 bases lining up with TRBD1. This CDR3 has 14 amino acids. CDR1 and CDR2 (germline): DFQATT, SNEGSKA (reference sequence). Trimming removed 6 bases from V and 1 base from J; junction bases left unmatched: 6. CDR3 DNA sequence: TGCAGTGCCGTCCCGGGACAGGGCACAGATACGCAGTATTTT. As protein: CSAVPGQGTDTQYF.

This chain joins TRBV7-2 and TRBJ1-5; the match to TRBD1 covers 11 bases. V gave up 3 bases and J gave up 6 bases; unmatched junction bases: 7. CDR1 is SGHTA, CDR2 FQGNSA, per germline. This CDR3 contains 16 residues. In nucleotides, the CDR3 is TGTGCCAGCAGCTTTGACGGACAGGGGGCAGGTCAGCCCCAGCATTTT. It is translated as CASSFDGQGAGQPQHF.

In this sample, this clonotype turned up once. The CDR3, as DNA: TGTGCCAGTAGTGACTACTCCGCCGAGGGTGAGCAGTTCTTC. It is translated as CASSDYSAEGEQFF. The V and J genes are TRBV19 and TRBJ2-1, with D tentatively TRBD2 (5 bases). Germline assignment: CDR1 LNHDA and CDR2 SQIVND (reference sequence). Trimming left V 5 bases short and J 9 bases short, with 17 bases between. The CDR3 length is 14 residues. Using reference TRBV19 and TRBJ2-1 for the parts outside the CDR3, the full variable domain is DGGITQSPKYLFRKEGQNVTLSCEQNLNHDAMYWYRQDPGQGLRLIYYSQIVNDFQKGDIAEGYSVSREKKESFPLTVTSAQKNPTAFYLCASSDYSAEGEQFFGPGTRLTVL.

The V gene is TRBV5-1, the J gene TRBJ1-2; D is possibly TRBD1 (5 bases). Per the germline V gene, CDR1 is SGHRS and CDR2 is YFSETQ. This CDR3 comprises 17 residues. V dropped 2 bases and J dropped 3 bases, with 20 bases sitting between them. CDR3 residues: CASSFSVGTIADYGYTF. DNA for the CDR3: TGCGCCAGCAGCTTCTCAGTCGGGACTATAGCGGACTATGGCTACACCTTC.

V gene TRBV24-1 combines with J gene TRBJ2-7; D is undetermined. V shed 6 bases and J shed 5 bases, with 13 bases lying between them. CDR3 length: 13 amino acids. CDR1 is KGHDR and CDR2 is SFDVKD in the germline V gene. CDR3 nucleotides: TGTGCCACCAGTTCGGCAGTAATCCACGAGCAGTACTTC. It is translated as CATSSAVIHEQYF.

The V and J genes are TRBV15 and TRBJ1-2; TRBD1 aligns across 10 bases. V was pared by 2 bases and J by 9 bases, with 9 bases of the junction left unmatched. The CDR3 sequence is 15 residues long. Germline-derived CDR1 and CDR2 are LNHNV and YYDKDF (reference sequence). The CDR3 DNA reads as TGTGCCACCAGCAGATCCCTCGGGACAGGGGAAAGCTACACCTTC. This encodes CATSRSLGTGESYTF.